These 12 T cell receptor beta chains share one sample of origin, sequenced in a study of T cells in Graves' hyperthyroidism and ophthalmopathy. Template material for amplifying TCR beta CDR3 regions consisted of RNA transcripts. RT-PCR in the first round (using the HTBI primer set) targeted the TCR CDR3. TCRdb re-called the multiplex PCR reads with MiXCR, one entry per CDR3 protein. There are about half a million distinct CDR3 sequences in the sample; approximately 16% occur only once, and around 28% lies in the top ten. The source material was blood. The receptors were gathered from a woman aged 25 to 39 with Graves' ophthalmopathy.

Only a few counts were recorded for this clonotype. The CDR3 loop reads CASSVDVRQRSGNEQFF. The CDR3 DNA reads TGTGCCAGCAGCGTAGATGTTAGACAGAGGTCGGGCAATGAGCAGTTCTTC. This rearrangement joins TRBV9 to TRBJ2-1, with D possibly TRBD1 on 5 matching bases. Trimming pared 0 bases from V and 6 bases from J, leaving 19 bases between. Germline CDR1 SGDLS, CDR2 YYNGEE. This CDR3 spans 17 amino acids. The full variable domain, with the rest looked up from reference TRBV9 and TRBJ2-1, is DSGVTQTPKHLITATGQRVTLRCSPRSGDLSVYWYQQSLDQGLQFLIQYYNGEERAKGNILERFSAQQFPDLHSELNLSSLELGDSALYFCASSVDVRQRSGNEQFFGPGTRLTVL.

The chain employs TRBV10-3 and TRBJ2-3; possibly TRBD2 for D (5 bases). There are 12 residues in the CDR3. Trimming took off 0 bases at V and 13 bases at J, with 11 bases between the two ends. From germline, CDR1 is ENHRY and CDR2 SYGVKD. This CDR3 reads CAISESGGSEYF. The CDR3 DNA sequence: TGTGCCATCAGTGAGTCCGGCGGGTCGGAGTATTTT.

Only a few counts were recorded for this clonotype. The V call is TRBV11-2, the J call TRBJ2-5; D possibly matches TRBD1 or TRBD2 (6 bases each). Germline V gives CDR1 SGHAT, CDR2 FQNNGV. This CDR3 comprises 16 residues. The V end lost 3 bases, the J end lost 4 bases, and 18 bases lay between the germline ends. CDR3 DNA: TGTGCCAGCAGCTTGGACCCGACCAGGGGAGGAGAGACCCAGTACTTC. This gives the protein CASSLDPTRGGETQYF.

This clonotype was picked up a small number of times. The chain combines TRBV9 with TRBJ2-1, with 7 bases matching TRBD2. This CDR3 is 16 amino acids long. In germline, CDR1 is SGDLS, CDR2 YYNGEE. V lost 0 bases to trimming and J lost 1 base; unmatched junction nucleotides: 4. The CDR3, as DNA: TGTGCCAGCAGCGTAGGGGCGGGAGAGTCCTACAATGAGCAGTTCTTC. This translates into CASSVGAGESYNEQFF.

This clonotype has only a few counts. This chain connects TRBV12-3 or TRBV12-4 to TRBJ2-7; a weak D match, TRBD1 (5 bases). This CDR3 is 15 amino acids long. The V end lost 6 bases, the J end lost 3 bases, and 18 bases lay between the germline ends. As DNA, the CDR3 is TGTGCCAGCAGCACATCTAGTGGGGCTCTCTACGAGCAGTACTTC. The encoded protein is CASSTSSGALYEQYF.

The rearrangement links TRBV4-2 to TRBJ2-5; TRBD2 matches at 7 bases. Germline-derived CDR1 and CDR2 are LGHNA and YNFKEQ. V shed 4 bases, J shed 2 bases, and the junction held 7 bases outside the gene matches. The CDR3 has 15 amino acids. CDR3 sequence reads: CASSPGLVPQETQYF. The CDR3 coding sequence is TGTGCCAGCAGCCCCGGACTAGTGCCTCAAGAGACCCAGTACTTC.

This clonotype appeared a few times. The chain has TRBV20-1 and TRBJ2-7; 11 bases map to TRBD1. After removal of 3 bases from V and 2 bases from J, the junction contained 6 bases not matched to a gene. CDR1 is DFQATT, CDR2 SNEGSKA, per germline (reference sequence). The CDR3 has 15 residues. The CDR3 region has the DNA TGCAGTGCTAGTAGCGGGGGACAGGGGGCCTACGAGCAGTACTTC. Its protein product is CSASSGGQGAYEQYF.

V gene TRBV9 combines with J gene TRBJ2-2; 7 bases match TRBD1. This CDR3 is 15 amino acids long. The germline gives CDR1 SGDLS, CDR2 YYNGEE. V gave up 6 bases and J gave up 3 bases; unmatched junction bases: 8. CDR3: CASNRGEVYTGELFF. In nucleotides, the CDR3 is TGTGCCAGCAACAGGGGAGAGGTGTACACCGGGGAGCTGTTTTTT.

This clonotype was observed a few times. The V and J genes are TRBV29-1 and TRBJ2-1, with D unresolved. The CDR3 spans 11 residues. In germline, CDR1 is SQVTM, CDR2 ANQGSEA. V gave up 0 bases and J gave up 9 bases, with 6 bases separating them. CDR3 amino acids: CSVEDRSEQFF. DNA for the CDR3: TGCAGCGTTGAAGATCGCAGTGAGCAGTTCTTC.

This chain connects TRBV12-3 or TRBV12-4 to TRBJ2-2; 7 nucleotides agree with TRBD2. The V gene end was trimmed by 4 bases and the J gene end by 0 bases; junction bases not matched to a gene: 11. The CDR3 spans 18 residues. CDR3 DNA: TGTGCCAGCAGTTATCCTCCGGGGAGGGCCGCGAACACCGGGGAGCTGTTTTTT. This encodes CASSYPPGRAANTGELFF.

This clonotype has just one count. The CDR3 DNA reads as TGCGCCAGCAGCCAAGATCGGGGACGTTTTTACGAGCAGTACTTC. The encoded protein is CASSQDRGRFYEQYF. The chain is built from TRBV4-1 and TRBJ2-7; TRBD1 or TRBD2 may be the D gene (5 bases each). Per germline, CDR1 MGHRA and CDR2 YSYEKL. The CDR3 totals 15 residues. V was cut by 0 bases and J by 4 bases, with 13 bases left in between.

This clonotype came up many times. The chain carries TRBV7-9 and TRBJ2-7; tentatively, D is TRBD1 (5 bases). The CDR3 loop spans 13 amino acids. The germline CDR1 and CDR2 sequences are SEHNR and FQNEAQ (reference sequence). Trimming removed 8 bases from V and 4 bases from J, with 15 bases in between. The CDR3 protein is CASLGAPRYEQYF. The CDR3 DNA reads TGTGCCAGCCTAGGGGCACCTCGGTACGAGCAGTACTTC. The full variable domain, its missing parts supplied by reference TRBV7-9 and TRBJ2-7, is DTGVSQNPRHKITKRGQNVTFRCDPISEHNRLYWYRQTLGQGPEFLTYFQNEAQLEKSRLLSDRFSAERPKGSFSTLEIQRTEQGDSAMYLCASLGAPRYEQYFGPGTRLTVT.